This T cell receptor (beta chain) stems from a study of CD8+ T cells in alopecia areata. Study-wide context: Treated patients were given oral tofacitinib, which was dosed at 5 to 10 mg twice daily. The study, taken as a whole, reports: Lesional scalp displayed greater clonality than normal scalp, most notably in alopecia totalis/universalis. Among the cells sequenced in scalp samples are also the resident alphabeta T cells of normal skin.

TCR sequencing used cDNA made by reverse transcription of extracted RNA. TCRdb's table, derived via immunoSEQ multiplex PCR, lists solely in-frame clones and lacks some. The repertoire has 140,000 to 150,000 clones, around 51% of them found once; the top ten carry less than 1%. Concerning this clone itself: Antigen unknown.

CDR1 is SQVTM and CDR2 is ANQGSEA in the germline V gene. Trimming removed 4 bases at V and 7 bases at J, with 14 bases between. CDR3 length: 13 amino acids. Sample: CD4+ T cells sorted from blood, taken at week 0. V is TRBV29-1 and J is TRBJ2-4; D is undetermined. The receptor comes from a human donor with alopecia areata. This chain's CDR3 is CSVGLRFWNIQYF. As DNA, the CDR3 is TGCAGCGTTGGCCTAAGGTTTTGGAACATTCAGTACTTC.